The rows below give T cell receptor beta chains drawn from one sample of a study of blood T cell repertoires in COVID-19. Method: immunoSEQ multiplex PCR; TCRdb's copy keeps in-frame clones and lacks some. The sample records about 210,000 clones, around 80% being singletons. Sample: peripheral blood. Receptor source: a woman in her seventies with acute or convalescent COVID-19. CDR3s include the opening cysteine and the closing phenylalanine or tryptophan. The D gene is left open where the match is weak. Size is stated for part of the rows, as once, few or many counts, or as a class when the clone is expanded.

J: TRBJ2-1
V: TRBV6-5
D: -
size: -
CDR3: CATRGSSYNEQFF
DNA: TGTGCCACTAGGGGGAGCTCCTACAATGAGCAGTTCTTC

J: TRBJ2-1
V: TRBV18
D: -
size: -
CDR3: CASSLRPDGPKNEQFF
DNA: TGTGCCAGCTCACTCCGACCGGATGGGCCCAAAAATGAGCAGTTCTTC

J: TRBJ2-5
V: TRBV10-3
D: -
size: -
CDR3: CAISSGQETQYF
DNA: TGTGCCATCAGTTCAGGGCAAGAGACCCAGTACTTC

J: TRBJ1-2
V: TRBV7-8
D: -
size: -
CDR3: CASSYREYGYTF
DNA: TGTGCCAGCAGCTACAGGGAATATGGCTACACCTTC

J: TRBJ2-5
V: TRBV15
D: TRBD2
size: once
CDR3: CATTLSGGAQETQYF
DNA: TGTGCCACCACCCTTAGCGGGGGGGCACAAGAGACCCAGTACTTC

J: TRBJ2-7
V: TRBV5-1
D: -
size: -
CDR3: CASSLGKSSYEQYF
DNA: TGCGCCAGCAGCTTGGGCAAGAGCTCCTACGAGCAGTACTTC

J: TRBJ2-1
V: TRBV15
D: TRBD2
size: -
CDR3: CATSRDFSGGHEQFF
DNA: TGTGCCACCAGCAGAGATTTTAGCGGGGGACATGAGCAGTTCTTC

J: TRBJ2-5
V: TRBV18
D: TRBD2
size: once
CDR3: CASSQGLAGGSNQETQYF
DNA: TGTGCCAGCTCCCAGGGACTAGCGGGGGGATCGAACCAAGAGACCCAGTACTTC

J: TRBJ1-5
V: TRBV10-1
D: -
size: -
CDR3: CASSENNNQPQHF
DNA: TGCGCCAGCAGTGAGAACAATAATCAGCCCCAGCATTTT

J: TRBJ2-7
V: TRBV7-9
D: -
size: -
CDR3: CASSLVYGAEQYF
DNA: TGTGCCAGCAGCTTAGTATATGGGGCCGAGCAGTACTTC

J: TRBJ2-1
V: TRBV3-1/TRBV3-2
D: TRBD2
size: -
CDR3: CASSPLLAVLYNEQFF
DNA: TGTGCCAGCAGCCCACTGCTAGCGGTCCTCTACAATGAGCAGTTCTTC

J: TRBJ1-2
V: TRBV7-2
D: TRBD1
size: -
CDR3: CASSPQTGGGYTF
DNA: TGTGCCAGCAGCCCTCAGACAGGGGGCGGCTACACCTTC

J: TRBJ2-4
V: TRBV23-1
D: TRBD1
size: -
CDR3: CASSFGQVLAKNIQYF
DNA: TGCGCCAGTTCCTTTGGACAGGTTCTAGCCAAAAACATTCAGTACTTC

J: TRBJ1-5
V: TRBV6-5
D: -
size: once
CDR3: CASSLQTASNQPQHF
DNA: TGTGCCAGCAGTCTTCAGACAGCAAGCAATCAGCCCCAGCATTTT

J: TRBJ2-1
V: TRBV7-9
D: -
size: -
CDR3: CASSFTARQSEQFF
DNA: TGTGCCAGCAGCTTTACGGCCAGGCAAAGTGAGCAGTTCTTC

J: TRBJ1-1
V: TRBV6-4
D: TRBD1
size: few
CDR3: CASSDPKSPHRGMNTEAFF
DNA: TGTGCCAGCAGTGACCCCAAGAGCCCCCACAGGGGAATGAACACTGAAGCTTTCTTT